The clone carrying this TCR beta chain was recorded only once. These data come from a study of blood T cell repertoires in COVID-19. Overall study: Both acute and convalescent COVID-19 samples were obtained from the United States, Italy and Spain. Sample material is recorded as cDNA or gDNA derived from T cells, B-cell-depleted T cells, or PBMCs.

Authors' processing steps: Amplification of reference gene primers was used by the study to estimate nucleated cell counts. Clones were sequenced by immunoSEQ multiplex PCR, and TCRdb holds only the in-frame ones, with some missing. V, J and clone size were drawn from that table, and D and trimming were deduced from the DNA. The sample shows 250,000 to 300,000 clones, under 90% of them seen only once. Trimming left V 5 bases short and J 4 bases short, with 23 bases between. This CDR3 is 17 amino acids long. In germline, CDR1 is KGHSH, CDR2 LQKENI. The rearrangement uses TRBV18 and TRBJ2-5, with a weak D call TRBD2 (5 bases). The sequence derives from a woman aged 60 to 75 with active or convalescent COVID-19. Sequencing was done on a sample of peripheral blood. CDR3 bases: TGTGCCAGCTCAGTCAGGACCCCCGGGGATGGGCGAGAGACCCAGTACTTC. The encoded protein is CASSVRTPGDGRETQYF.